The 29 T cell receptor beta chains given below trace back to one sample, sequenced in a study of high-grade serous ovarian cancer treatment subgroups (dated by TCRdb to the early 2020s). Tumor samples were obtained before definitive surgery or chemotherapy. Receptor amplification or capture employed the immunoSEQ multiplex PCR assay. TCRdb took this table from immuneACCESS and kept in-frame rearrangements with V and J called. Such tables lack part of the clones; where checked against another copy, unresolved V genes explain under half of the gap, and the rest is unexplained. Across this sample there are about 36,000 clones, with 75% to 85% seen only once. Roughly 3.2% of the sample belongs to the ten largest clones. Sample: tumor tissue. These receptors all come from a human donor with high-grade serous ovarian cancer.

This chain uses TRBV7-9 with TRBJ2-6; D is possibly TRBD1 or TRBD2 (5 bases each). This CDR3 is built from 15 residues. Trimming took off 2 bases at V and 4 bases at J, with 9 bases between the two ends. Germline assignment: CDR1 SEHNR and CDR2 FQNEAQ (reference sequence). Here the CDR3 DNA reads TGTGCCAGCAGCTTAAAGGGGAGCGGGGCCAACGTCCTGACTTTC. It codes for CASSLKGSGANVLTF.

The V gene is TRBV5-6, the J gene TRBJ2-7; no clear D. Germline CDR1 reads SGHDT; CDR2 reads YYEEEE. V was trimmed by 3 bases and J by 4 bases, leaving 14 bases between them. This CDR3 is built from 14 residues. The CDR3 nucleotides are TGTGCCAGCAGCTCTCCAGGACCCCGTTACGAGCAGTACTTC. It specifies CASSSPGPRYEQYF.

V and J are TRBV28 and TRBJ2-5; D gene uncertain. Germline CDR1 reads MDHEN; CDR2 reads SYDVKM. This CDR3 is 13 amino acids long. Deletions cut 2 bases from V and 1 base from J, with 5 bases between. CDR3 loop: CASSLRVQETQYF. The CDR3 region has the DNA TGTGCCAGCAGTTTAAGGGTCCAAGAGACCCAGTACTTC.

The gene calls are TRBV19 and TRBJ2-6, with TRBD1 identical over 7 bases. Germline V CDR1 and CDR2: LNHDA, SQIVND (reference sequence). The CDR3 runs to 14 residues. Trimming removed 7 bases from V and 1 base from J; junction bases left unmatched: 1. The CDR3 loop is CASTGGSGANVLTF. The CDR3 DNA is TGTGCCAGTACAGGGGGATCTGGGGCCAACGTCCTGACTTTC.

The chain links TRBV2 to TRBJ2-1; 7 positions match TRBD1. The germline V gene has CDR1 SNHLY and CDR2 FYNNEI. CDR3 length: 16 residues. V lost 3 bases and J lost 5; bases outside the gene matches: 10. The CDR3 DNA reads TGTGCCAGCAGTGACCTTTGGCAGGGGGTCGACAATGAGCAGTTCTTC. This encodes CASSDLWQGVDNEQFF.

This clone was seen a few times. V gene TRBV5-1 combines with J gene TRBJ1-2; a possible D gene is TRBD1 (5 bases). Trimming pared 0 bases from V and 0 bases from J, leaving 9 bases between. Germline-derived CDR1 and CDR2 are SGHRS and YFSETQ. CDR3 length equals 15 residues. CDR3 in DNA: TGCGCCAGCAGCTTGGTTCAGGGAGCTAACTATGGCTACACCTTC. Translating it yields CASSLVQGANYGYTF.

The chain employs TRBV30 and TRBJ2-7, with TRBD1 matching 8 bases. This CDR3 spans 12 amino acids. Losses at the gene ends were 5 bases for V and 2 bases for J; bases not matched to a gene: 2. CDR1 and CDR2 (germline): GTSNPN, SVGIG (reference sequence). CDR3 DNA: TGTGCCTGGCGGGACAGGACCTACGAGCAGTACTTC. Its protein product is CAWRDRTYEQYF.

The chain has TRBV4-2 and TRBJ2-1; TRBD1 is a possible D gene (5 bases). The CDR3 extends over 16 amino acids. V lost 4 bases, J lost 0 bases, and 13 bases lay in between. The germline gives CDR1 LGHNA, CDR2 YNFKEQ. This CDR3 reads CASSPESRASYNEQFF. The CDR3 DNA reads TGTGCCAGCAGCCCCGAAAGCAGGGCCTCCTACAATGAGCAGTTCTTC.

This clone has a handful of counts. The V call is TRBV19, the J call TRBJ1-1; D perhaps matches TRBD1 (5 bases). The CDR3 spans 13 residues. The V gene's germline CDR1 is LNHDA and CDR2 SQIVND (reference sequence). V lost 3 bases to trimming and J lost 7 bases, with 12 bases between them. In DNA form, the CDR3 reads TGTGCCAGTAGTATGAGGGGATCCCTTGAAGCTTTCTTT. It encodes CASSMRGSLEAFF.

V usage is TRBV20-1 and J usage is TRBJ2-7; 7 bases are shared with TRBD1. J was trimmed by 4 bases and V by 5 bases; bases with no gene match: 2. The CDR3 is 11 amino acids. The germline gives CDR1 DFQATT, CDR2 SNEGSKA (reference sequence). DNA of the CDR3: TGCAGTGCTCGCAGGGGGTACGAGCAGTACTTC. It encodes CSARRGYEQYF.

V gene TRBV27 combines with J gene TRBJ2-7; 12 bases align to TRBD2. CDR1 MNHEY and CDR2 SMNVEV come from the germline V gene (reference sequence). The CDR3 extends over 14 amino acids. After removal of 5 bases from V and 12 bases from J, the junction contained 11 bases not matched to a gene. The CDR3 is CASSPTSGSKGPYF. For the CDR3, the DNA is TGTGCCAGCAGTCCGACTAGCGGGAGTAAGGGGCCGTACTTC.

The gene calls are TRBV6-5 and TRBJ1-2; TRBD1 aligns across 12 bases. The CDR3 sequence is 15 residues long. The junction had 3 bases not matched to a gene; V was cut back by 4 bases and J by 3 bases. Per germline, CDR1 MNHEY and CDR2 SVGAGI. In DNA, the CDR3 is TGTGCCAGCAGTTGGGACAGGGGGCAAGACTATGGCTACACCTTC. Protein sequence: CASSWDRGQDYGYTF.

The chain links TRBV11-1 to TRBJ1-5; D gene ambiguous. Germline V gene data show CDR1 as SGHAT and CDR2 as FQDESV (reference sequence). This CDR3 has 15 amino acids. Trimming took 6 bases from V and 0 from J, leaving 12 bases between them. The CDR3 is CASRPYRDSNQPQHF. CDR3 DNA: TGTGCCAGCAGACCCTACCGGGATAGCAATCAGCCCCAGCATTTT.

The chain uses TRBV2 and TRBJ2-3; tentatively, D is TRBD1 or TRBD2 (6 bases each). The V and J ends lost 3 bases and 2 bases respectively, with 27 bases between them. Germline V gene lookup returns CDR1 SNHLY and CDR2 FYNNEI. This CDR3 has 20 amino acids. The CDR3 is CASSDIRTVGGQPFTDTQYF. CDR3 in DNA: TGTGCCAGCAGTGATATACGTACGGTGGGGGGACAACCGTTCACAGATACGCAGTATTTT.

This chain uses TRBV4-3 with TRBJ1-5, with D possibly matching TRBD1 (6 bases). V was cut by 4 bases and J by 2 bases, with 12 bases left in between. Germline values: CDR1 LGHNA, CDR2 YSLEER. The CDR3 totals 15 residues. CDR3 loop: CASSPDSRGNQPQHF. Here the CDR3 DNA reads TGCGCCAGCAGCCCGGACAGCCGAGGCAATCAGCCCCAGCATTTT.

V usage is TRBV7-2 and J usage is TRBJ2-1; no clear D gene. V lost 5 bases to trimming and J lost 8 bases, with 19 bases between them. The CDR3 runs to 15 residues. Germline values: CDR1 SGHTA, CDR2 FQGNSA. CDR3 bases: TGTGCCAGCAGCGTGTCGACGGGCCCCTGGGATGAGCAGTTCTTC. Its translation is CASSVSTGPWDEQFF.

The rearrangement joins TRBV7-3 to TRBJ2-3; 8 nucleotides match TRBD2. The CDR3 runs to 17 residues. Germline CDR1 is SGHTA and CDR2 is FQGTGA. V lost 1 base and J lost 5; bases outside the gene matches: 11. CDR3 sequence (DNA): TGTGCCAGCAGCTTAATAGGACGGGGGGGGACCCAAGATACGCAGTATTTT. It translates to CASSLIGRGGTQDTQYF.

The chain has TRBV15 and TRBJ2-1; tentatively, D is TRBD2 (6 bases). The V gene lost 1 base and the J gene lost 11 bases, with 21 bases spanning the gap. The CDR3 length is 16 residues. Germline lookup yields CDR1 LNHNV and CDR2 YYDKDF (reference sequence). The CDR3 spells CATSRGDRDLGLKQFF. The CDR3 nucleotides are TGTGCCACCAGCAGAGGTGACCGGGACTTAGGCCTTAAGCAGTTCTTC.

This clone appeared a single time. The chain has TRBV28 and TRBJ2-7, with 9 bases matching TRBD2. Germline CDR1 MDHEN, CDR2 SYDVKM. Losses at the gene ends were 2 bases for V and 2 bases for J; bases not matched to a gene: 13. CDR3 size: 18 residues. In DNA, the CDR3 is TGTGCCAGCAGTTTAATAGCGGGGGAGCGGGAGCCGGCCTACGAGCAGTACTTC. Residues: CASSLIAGEREPAYEQYF.

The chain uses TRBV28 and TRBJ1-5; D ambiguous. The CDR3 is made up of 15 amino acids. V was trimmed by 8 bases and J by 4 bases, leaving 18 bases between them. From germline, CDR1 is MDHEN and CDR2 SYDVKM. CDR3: CASGSILFTNQPQHF. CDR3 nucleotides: TGTGCCAGCGGTTCTATTCTCTTCACGAATCAGCCCCAGCATTTT.

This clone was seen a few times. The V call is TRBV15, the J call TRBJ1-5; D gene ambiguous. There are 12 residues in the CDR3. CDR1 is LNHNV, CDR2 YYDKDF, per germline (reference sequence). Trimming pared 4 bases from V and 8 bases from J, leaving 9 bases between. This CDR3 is CATSKWAEPQHF. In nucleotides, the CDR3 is TGTGCCACCAGCAAATGGGCCGAGCCCCAGCATTTT.

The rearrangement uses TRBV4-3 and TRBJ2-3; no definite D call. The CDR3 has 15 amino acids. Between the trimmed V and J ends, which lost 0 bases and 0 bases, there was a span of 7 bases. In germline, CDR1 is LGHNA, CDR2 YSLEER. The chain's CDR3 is CASSQDPESTDTQYF. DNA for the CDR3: TGCGCCAGCAGCCAAGACCCGGAGAGCACAGATACGCAGTATTTT.

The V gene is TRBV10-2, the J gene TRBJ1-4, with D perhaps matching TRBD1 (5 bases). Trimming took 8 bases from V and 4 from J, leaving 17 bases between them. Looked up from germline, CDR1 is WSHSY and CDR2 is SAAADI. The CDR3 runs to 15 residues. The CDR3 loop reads CASGHALTFNEKLFF. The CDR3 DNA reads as TGCGCCAGCGGACACGCCCTGACGTTTAATGAAAAACTGTTTTTT.

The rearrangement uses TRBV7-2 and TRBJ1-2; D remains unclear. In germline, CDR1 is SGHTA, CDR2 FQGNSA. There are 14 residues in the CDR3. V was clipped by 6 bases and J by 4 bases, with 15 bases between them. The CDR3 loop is CASRPLGPSYGYTF. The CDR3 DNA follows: TGTGCCAGCAGGCCGCTTGGTCCCAGCTATGGCTACACCTTC.

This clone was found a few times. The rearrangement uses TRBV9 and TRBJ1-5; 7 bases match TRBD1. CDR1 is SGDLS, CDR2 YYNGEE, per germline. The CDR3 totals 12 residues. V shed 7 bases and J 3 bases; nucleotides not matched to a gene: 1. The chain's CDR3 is CASGTVNQPQHF. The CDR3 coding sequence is TGTGCCAGCGGGACAGTCAATCAGCCCCAGCATTTT.

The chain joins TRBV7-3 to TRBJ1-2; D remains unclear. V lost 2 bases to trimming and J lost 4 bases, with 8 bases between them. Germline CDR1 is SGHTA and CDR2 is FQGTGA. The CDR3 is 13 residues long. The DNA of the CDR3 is TGTGCCAGCAGCTTAGGTACGGTCTATGGCTACACCTTC. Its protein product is CASSLGTVYGYTF.

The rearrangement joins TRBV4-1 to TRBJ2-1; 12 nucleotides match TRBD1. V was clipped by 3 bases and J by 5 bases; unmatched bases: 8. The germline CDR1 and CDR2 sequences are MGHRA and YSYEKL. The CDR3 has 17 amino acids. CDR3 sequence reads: CASSHVRDRGLNNEQFF. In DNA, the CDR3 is TGCGCCAGCAGCCATGTCCGGGACAGGGGGCTCAACAATGAGCAGTTCTTC.

CDR3 DNA sequence: TGTGCCAGTAGTCCGCTGGGACACCGAAGAAAACTGTTTTTT. This gives the protein CASSPLGHRRKLFF. The rearrangement uses TRBV19 and TRBJ1-4; perhaps TRBD1 as D (6 bases). The CDR3 covers 14 residues. Germline V lookup: CDR1 LNHDA, CDR2 SQIVND (reference sequence). Deletions cut 5 bases from V and 10 bases from J, with 17 bases between.

The CDR3 protein is CSVARTGRNTEAFF. DNA for the CDR3: TGCAGCGTCGCGAGGACAGGGAGGAACACTGAAGCTTTCTTT. The genes are TRBV29-1 and TRBJ1-1, with 8 bases lining up with TRBD1. The CDR3 covers 14 residues. The germline CDR1 and CDR2 sequences are SQVTM and ANQGSEA. V dropped 6 bases and J dropped 1; count of bases not matched to a gene: 7.